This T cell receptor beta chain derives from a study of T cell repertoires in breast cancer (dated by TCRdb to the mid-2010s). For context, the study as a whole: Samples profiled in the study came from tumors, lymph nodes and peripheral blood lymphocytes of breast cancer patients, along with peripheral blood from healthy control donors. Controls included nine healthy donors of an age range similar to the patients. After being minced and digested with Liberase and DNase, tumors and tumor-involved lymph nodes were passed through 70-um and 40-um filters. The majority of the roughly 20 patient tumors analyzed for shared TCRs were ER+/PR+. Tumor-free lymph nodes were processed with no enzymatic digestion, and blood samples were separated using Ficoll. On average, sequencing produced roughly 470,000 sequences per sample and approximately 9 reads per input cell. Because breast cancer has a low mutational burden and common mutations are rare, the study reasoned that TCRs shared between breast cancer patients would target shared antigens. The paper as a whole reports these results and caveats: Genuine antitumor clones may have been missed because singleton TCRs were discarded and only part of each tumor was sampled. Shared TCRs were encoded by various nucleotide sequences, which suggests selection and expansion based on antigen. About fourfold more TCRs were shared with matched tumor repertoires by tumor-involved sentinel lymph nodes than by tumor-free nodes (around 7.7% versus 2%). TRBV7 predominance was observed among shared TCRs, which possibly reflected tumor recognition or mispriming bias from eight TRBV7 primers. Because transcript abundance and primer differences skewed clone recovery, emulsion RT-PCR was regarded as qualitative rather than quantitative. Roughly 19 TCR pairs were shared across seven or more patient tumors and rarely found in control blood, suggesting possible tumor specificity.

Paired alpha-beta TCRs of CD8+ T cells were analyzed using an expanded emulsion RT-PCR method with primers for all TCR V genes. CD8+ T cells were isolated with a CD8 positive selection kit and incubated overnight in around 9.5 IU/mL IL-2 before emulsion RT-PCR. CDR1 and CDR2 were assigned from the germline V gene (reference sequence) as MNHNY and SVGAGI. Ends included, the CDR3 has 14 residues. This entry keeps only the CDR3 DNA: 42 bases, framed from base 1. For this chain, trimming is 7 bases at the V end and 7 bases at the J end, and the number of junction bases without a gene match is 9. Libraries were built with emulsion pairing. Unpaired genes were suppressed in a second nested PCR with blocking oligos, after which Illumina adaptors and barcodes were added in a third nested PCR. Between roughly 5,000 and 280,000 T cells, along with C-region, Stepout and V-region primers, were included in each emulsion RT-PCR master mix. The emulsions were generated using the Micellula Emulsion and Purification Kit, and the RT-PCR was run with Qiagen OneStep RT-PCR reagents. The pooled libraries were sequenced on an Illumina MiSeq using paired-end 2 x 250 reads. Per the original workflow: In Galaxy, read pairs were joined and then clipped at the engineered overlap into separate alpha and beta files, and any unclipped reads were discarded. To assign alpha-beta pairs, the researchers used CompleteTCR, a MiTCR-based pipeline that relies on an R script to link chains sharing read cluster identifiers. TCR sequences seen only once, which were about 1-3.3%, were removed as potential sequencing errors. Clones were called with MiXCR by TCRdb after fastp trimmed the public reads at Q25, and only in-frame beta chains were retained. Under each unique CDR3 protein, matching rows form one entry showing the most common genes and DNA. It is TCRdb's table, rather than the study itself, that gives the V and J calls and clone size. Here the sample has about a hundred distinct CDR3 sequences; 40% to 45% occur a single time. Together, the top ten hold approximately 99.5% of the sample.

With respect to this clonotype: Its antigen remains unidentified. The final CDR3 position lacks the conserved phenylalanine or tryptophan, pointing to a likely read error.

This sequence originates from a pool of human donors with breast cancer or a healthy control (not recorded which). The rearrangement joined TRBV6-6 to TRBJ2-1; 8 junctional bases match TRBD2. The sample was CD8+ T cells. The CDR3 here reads CASNGRAVNNEQFL. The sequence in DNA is TGTGCCAGCAACGGGAGGGCCGTTAATAATGAGCAGTTCCTC.